The clone carrying this TCR beta chain showed up many times. Amplification of TRBV12-4/TRBJ1-2 clonotypes used adaptor-ligated barcode primers. In TCRdb, the multiplex PCR reads were re-called with MiXCR into one record per CDR3 protein. The sample includes 1,200 to 1,500 distinct CDR3 sequences, roughly 16% of them seen just once. Trimming cost V 5 bases and J 0 bases, with 13 bases left between them. The CDR3 loop spans 15 amino acids. Naive CD4+ cells had CD25+ Tregs removed. Sequencing was done on a sample of naive CD4+ T cells sorted from blood. The subset: naive CD4+ T cells, CD4+CD45RA+CD25-. The clonotype was recovered from a female donor with breast cancer. The chain links TRBV12-3 or TRBV12-4 to TRBJ1-2; D uncertain. CDR3 region: CASSLLRAANYGYTF. CDR3 coding DNA: TGTGCCAGCAGTCTTCTTCGGGCGGCTAACTATGGCTACACCTTC.